Shown below are 27 T cell receptor beta chains from a single sample sequenced in a study of siplizumab effects on memory and regulatory T cells (dated by TCRdb to between 2019 and 2020). The library was generated by the immunoSEQ multiplex PCR assay. TCRdb took this table from immuneACCESS and kept in-frame rearrangements with V and J called. Such tables lack part of the clones; where checked against another copy, unresolved V genes explain under half of the gap, and the rest is unexplained. Across this sample there are roughly 110,000 clones, with 80% to 95% seen only once. The ten largest clones add up to over 0.15% of the sample. Specimen: non-Treg CD4+ T cells sorted from blood. Interpreted using the paper, the cell subset or site label stands for: FACS-sorted unstimulated CD4+ non-regulatory T cells. These receptors were collected from a human donor in good health.

The V call is TRBV15, the J call TRBJ1-5; D gene ambiguous. Trimming left V 0 bases short and J 0 bases short, with 12 bases between. CDR3 length: 17 amino acids. CDR1 LNHNV and CDR2 YYDKDF come from the germline V gene (reference sequence). The CDR3 bases are TGTGCCACCAGCAGAGATAGGCAGACTCTTAGCAATCAGCCCCAGCATTTT. Its translation is CATSRDRQTLSNQPQHF. The variable domain in full, with the rest retrieved from reference TRBV15 and TRBJ1-5, is DAMVIQNPRYQVTQFGKPVTLSCSQTLNHNVMYWYQQKSSQAPKLLFHYYDKDFNNEADTPDNFQSRRPNTSFCFLDIRSPGLGDTAMYLCATSRDRQTLSNQPQHFGDGTRLSIL.

J is TRBJ1-2 and V is TRBV28, with unresolved D. Germline values: CDR1 MDHEN, CDR2 SYDVKM. This CDR3 spans 11 amino acids. The V and J ends lost 8 bases and 2 bases respectively, with 6 bases between them. Here the CDR3 DNA reads TGTGCCAGCCAGAGAAACTATGGCTACACCTTC. Encoded protein: CASQRNYGYTF.

The chain recombines TRBV6-1 with TRBJ2-5; 7 nucleotides match TRBD1. The CDR3 contains 17 residues. V shed 0 bases, J shed 5 bases, and the junction held 12 bases outside the gene matches. From germline, CDR1 is MNHNS and CDR2 SASEGT. CDR3 amino acids: CASSEALRRARGETQYF. The CDR3 DNA follows: TGTGCCAGCAGTGAAGCGTTAAGAAGGGCCAGGGGGGAGACCCAGTACTTC.

The chain carries TRBV2 and TRBJ1-2; D not resolved. Germline values: CDR1 SNHLY, CDR2 FYNNEI. Trimming left V 1 base short and J 6 bases short, with 6 bases between. This CDR3 comprises 12 residues. The CDR3 DNA reads as TGTGCCAGCAGTGAAGAGGGTGATGGCTACACCTTC. This translates into CASSEEGDGYTF.

The chain uses TRBV7-8 and TRBJ2-5, with 10 nucleotides matching TRBD2. The germline V gene encodes CDR1 SGHVS and CDR2 FQNEAQ. The CDR3 loop spans 14 amino acids. V lost 4 bases to trimming and J lost 4 bases; unmatched junction nucleotides: 3. The CDR3 protein is CASSSRTSGETQYF. The CDR3 nucleotides read TGTGCCAGCAGCTCCAGGACTAGCGGAGAGACCCAGTACTTC.

The chain has TRBV6-5 and TRBJ1-2, with D perhaps TRBD1 (6 bases). The ends were cut back, 2 bases at V and 8 bases at J, with 9 bases in the middle. This CDR3 spans 12 amino acids. From germline, CDR1 is MNHEY and CDR2 SVGAGI. For the CDR3, the DNA is TGTGCCAGCAGTTACGGGGGCTGGGGCTACACCTTC. As protein: CASSYGGWGYTF.

The V and J genes are TRBV7-9 and TRBJ1-2; D call uncertain. Looked up from germline, CDR1 is SEHNR and CDR2 is FQNEAQ (reference sequence). There are 14 residues in the CDR3. V shed 5 bases and J shed 1 base, with 11 bases lying between them. CDR3 sequence: CASSPYDNNYGYTF. DNA for the CDR3: TGTGCCAGCAGCCCCTATGACAATAACTATGGCTACACCTTC. The full variable domain, rest sourced from reference TRBV7-9 and TRBJ1-2, is DTGVSQNPRHKITKRGQNVTFRCDPISEHNRLYWYRQTLGQGPEFLTYFQNEAQLEKSRLLSDRFSAERPKGSFSTLEIQRTEQGDSAMYLCASSPYDNNYGYTFGSGTRLTVV.

V gene TRBV6-1 combines with J gene TRBJ2-5; 8 nucleotides line up with TRBD2. The CDR3 consists of 14 residues. V shed 4 bases and J 3 bases; nucleotides not matched to a gene: 4. Per germline, CDR1 MNHNS and CDR2 SASEGT. The DNA of the CDR3 is TGTGCCAGCAGTGCCTCGGGGGGGGAAGAGACCCAGTACTTC. It encodes CASSASGGEETQYF.

The gene calls are TRBV7-9 and TRBJ1-1; D unresolved. This CDR3 region has 14 residues. Germline V CDR1 and CDR2: SEHNR, FQNEAQ (reference sequence). V lost 5 bases and J lost 1, with 11 bases in between. In DNA form, the CDR3 reads TGTGCCAGCAGCCCGCATGGTACGAACACTGAAGCTTTCTTT. This codes for CASSPHGTNTEAFF.

This sequence joins TRBV7-9 and TRBJ2-5; TRBD1 agrees at 7 bases. TRBJ2-7 matches the DNA end more closely, so the J call is doubtful. The CDR3 spans 13 residues. Germline V lookup: CDR1 SEHNR, CDR2 FQNEAQ (reference sequence). CDR3 in amino acids: CASSSTGSYEQYF. The CDR3 DNA follows: TGTGCCAGCAGCTCGACAGGGTCCTACGAGCAGTACTTC.

The chain links TRBV7-3 to TRBJ1-2, with TRBD1 matching 8 bases. Per germline, CDR1 SGHTA and CDR2 FQGTGA. Unmatched junction bases numbered 4, after V lost 5 bases and J lost 2 bases. The CDR3 is 14 amino acids. The CDR3 DNA reads TGTGCCAGCAGCCCCCGGGACAGGAACTATGGCTACACCTTC. Protein sequence: CASSPRDRNYGYTF.

The J gene is TRBJ2-2, the V gene TRBV14; TRBD1 matches 7 bases. The trim removed 6 bases at V and 5 bases at J, leaving 18 bases unmatched. The CDR3 has 18 amino acids. Germline CDR1 is SGHDN and CDR2 is FVKESK. In DNA form, the CDR3 reads TGTGCCAGCAGACTCCCAACCTGGGGGACAGAGCAAACCGGGGAGCTGTTTTTT. Translating gives CASRLPTWGTEQTGELFF.

The table lists this clone with many counts. This chain connects TRBV11-2 to TRBJ1-2; 10 bases agree with TRBD1. The CDR3 loop spans 18 amino acids. J was trimmed by 6 bases and V by 4 bases; bases with no gene match: 17. CDR1 and CDR2 (germline): SGHAT, FQNNGV. CDR3 loop: CASSSTPHSGQGGDGYTF. CDR3 DNA sequence: TGTGCCAGCAGCTCCACCCCTCATTCCGGACAGGGGGGAGATGGCTACACCTTC.

This chain joins TRBV5-1 and TRBJ2-3; unclear D gene. The CDR3 sequence is 14 residues long. Per the germline V gene, CDR1 is SGHRS and CDR2 is YFSETQ. Trimming removed 0 bases from V and 2 bases from J, with 7 bases in between. CDR3 sequence reads: CASSLAQTTDTQYF. The CDR3 nucleotides read TGCGCCAGCAGCTTGGCACAGACCACAGATACGCAGTATTTT.

The rearrangement links TRBV7-3 to TRBJ2-3, with no clear D. Germline CDR1 and CDR2: SGHTA and FQGTGA. This CDR3 comprises 13 residues. V gave up 2 bases and J gave up 3 bases, with 6 bases separating them. This chain's CDR3 is CASSLPQTDTQYF. CDR3 DNA: TGTGCCAGCAGCTTACCTCAGACAGATACGCAGTATTTT.

J is TRBJ2-3 and V is TRBV18; D remains ambiguous. This CDR3 spans 15 amino acids. Deletions cut 0 bases from V and 4 bases from J, with 11 bases between. Germline lookup yields CDR1 KGHSH and CDR2 LQKENI. The CDR3 protein is CASSPPRVSADTQYF. CDR3 bases: TGTGCCAGCTCACCACCTCGGGTTTCAGCAGATACGCAGTATTTT.

V usage is TRBV5-6 and J usage is TRBJ1-2; D remains ambiguous. The V end was cut by 4 bases, the J end by 0 bases, with 16 bases between. The germline V gene has CDR1 SGHDT and CDR2 YYEEEE. The CDR3 covers 16 residues. In DNA form, the CDR3 reads TGTGCCAGCAGCACCCGGTCCCAGTTAGCTAACTATGGCTACACCTTC. This gives the protein CASSTRSQLANYGYTF.

The chain uses TRBV25-1 and TRBJ1-1; possible D gene TRBD1, 5 bases. The CDR3 covers 12 residues. The germline gives CDR1 MGHDK, CDR2 SYGVNS. Trimming took off 2 bases at V and 9 bases at J, with 10 bases between the two ends. The CDR3 nucleotides are TGTGCCAGCAGTGAAGGGGGTTATCAAGCTTTCTTT. The encoded protein is CASSEGGYQAFF.

This clone was seen only a few times. This rearrangement joins TRBV9 to TRBJ1-2, with D uncertain. This CDR3 comprises 12 residues. V lost 0 bases, J lost 4 bases, and 4 bases lay in between. Germline V CDR1 and CDR2: SGDLS, YYNGEE. CDR3 coding DNA: TGTGCCAGCAGCGTAGACGGCTATGGCTACACCTTC. This sequence encodes CASSVDGYGYTF.

The chain recombines TRBV7-2 with TRBJ2-7, with a weak D call TRBD1 (5 bases). This CDR3 has 14 amino acids. CDR1 and CDR2 from the germline V gene are SGHTA and FQGNSA. V was shortened by 4 bases and J by 1 base, with 11 bases between the two germline ends. The CDR3 region has the DNA TGTGCCAGCAGCTCCTGGACAACTTCCTACGAGCAGTACTTC. This gives the protein CASSSWTTSYEQYF.

J is TRBJ1-2 and V is TRBV25-1; D ambiguous. The CDR3 runs 11 residues. V was cut by 4 bases and J by 3 bases, with 3 bases left in between. Germline V lookup: CDR1 MGHDK, CDR2 SYGVNS. This chain's CDR3 is CASSVYYGYTF. The CDR3, as DNA: TGTGCCAGCAGTGTCTACTATGGCTACACCTTC.

The genes are TRBV27 and TRBJ2-3, with D unresolved. Between the trimmed V and J ends, which lost 5 bases and 2 bases, there was a span of 5 bases. Germline V gene lookup returns CDR1 MNHEY and CDR2 SMNVEV (reference sequence). This CDR3 is built from 12 residues. CDR3 nucleotide sequence: TGTGCCAGCAGTGGGTACACAGATACGCAGTATTTT. It encodes CASSGYTDTQYF.

The CDR3 sequence: CASSSHRGRDEQFF. The CDR3 DNA is TGTGCCAGCAGCTCTCACAGGGGACGGGATGAGCAGTTCTTC. The chain employs TRBV7-2 and TRBJ2-1; 7 bases align to TRBD1. The CDR3 is 14 amino acids. The germline CDR1 and CDR2 sequences are SGHTA and FQGNSA. V was clipped by 4 bases and J by 8 bases; unmatched bases: 8.

This chain links TRBV5-1 with TRBJ1-4; TRBD1 matches at 8 bases. Germline loops: CDR1 SGHRS, CDR2 YFSETQ. V dropped 0 bases and J dropped 4; count of bases not matched to a gene: 8. The CDR3 contains 17 residues. CDR3 DNA: TGCGCCAGCAGCTTGGGCCAGGGGGCCGGCGGTAATGAAAAACTGTTTTTT. Amino acids: CASSLGQGAGGNEKLFF.

This chain uses TRBV7-2 with TRBJ2-1; tentative D call: TRBD2 (6 bases). CDR1 and CDR2 from the germline V gene are SGHTA and FQGNSA. V was pared by 9 bases and J by 9 bases, with 18 bases between. The length of the CDR3 is 13 residues. This CDR3 is CASLIGTPGEQFF. The CDR3 DNA reads TGTGCCAGTCTCATCGGGACTCCGGGTGAGCAGTTCTTC.

This clone was observed once. CDR3 nucleotides: TGTGCCATCAGCAGCACAGGGTTTGGCAATCAGCCCCAGCATTTT. Translating it yields CAISSTGFGNQPQHF. The chain has TRBV6-6 and TRBJ1-5, with D possibly being TRBD1 (6 bases). This CDR3 is 15 amino acids long. Per germline, CDR1 MNHNY and CDR2 SVGAGI (reference sequence). V lost 10 bases and J 2 bases, leaving 18 bases between the germline ends.

The chain combines TRBV4-1 with TRBJ1-3, with D perhaps TRBD1 (5 bases). The V and J ends lost 8 bases and 4 bases respectively, with 12 bases between them. The CDR3 runs to 13 residues. Germline CDR1 and CDR2: MGHRA and YSYEKL. The CDR3 loop is CASGRAGGNTIYF. The DNA of the CDR3 is TGCGCCAGCGGGAGGGCAGGGGGAAACACCATATATTTT.